The 11 T cell receptor beta chains presented below share a single source sample, sequenced in a study of glioma-infiltrating T cells. Amplification of TCR alpha and beta CDR3 regions from RNA used iRepertoire nested multiplex PCR. TCRdb analysed the multiplex PCR reads with MiXCR anew, one entry per CDR3 protein. The table lists 90,000 or so distinct CDR3 sequences, about 40% of them singletons, with roughly two fifths in the top ten. The source material was glioma tissue, nonneoplastic brain tissue, or PBMCs (not recorded which). These receptors all stem from a human donor with low-grade glioma or glioblastoma, undergoing nonglioma brain surgery, or in good health (not recorded which).

This clonotype has a single count. This may stem from a read error, because a much larger clone lies one nucleotide away. The genes are TRBV5-1 and TRBJ2-3; D is uncertain. The CDR3 loop spans 14 amino acids. Trimming stripped 3 bases from V and 4 bases from J, with 12 bases between. Germline V lookup: CDR1 SGHRS, CDR2 YFSETQ. The CDR3, as DNA: TGCGCCAGCAGCTCCGGCCGAAGCGCAGATACGCAGTATTTT. This translates into CASSSGRSADTQYF.

The chain recombines TRBV10-2 with TRBJ1-5, with 7 bases matching TRBD1. V lost 3 bases, J lost 12 bases, and 5 bases stayed unmatched. CDR1 and CDR2 (germline): WSHSY, SAAADI. The length of the CDR3 is 12 residues. The DNA of the CDR3 is TGCGCCAGCAGTGAAGACAGGGCTCACCAGCATTTT. Amino acid sequence: CASSEDRAHQHF.

The V gene is TRBV5-6, the J gene TRBJ2-1; TRBD2 matches at 12 bases. After removal of 0 bases from V and 7 bases from J, the junction contained 8 bases not matched to a gene. This CDR3 contains 17 residues. The germline V gene encodes CDR1 SGHDT and CDR2 YYEEEE. The CDR3 here is CASSLAQASGRGNEQFF. Here the CDR3 DNA reads TGTGCCAGCAGCTTGGCCCAGGCTAGCGGGAGGGGAAATGAGCAGTTCTTC.

There are many counts of this clonotype. This sequence joins TRBV5-1 and TRBJ2-3; tentative D call: TRBD1 (6 bases). Germline CDR1 and CDR2: SGHRS and YFSETQ. V shed 4 bases and J shed 6 bases, with 12 bases lying between them. The CDR3 extends over 13 amino acids. CDR3 nucleotide sequence: TGCGCCAGCAGCCGGAACAGGGTGGATACGCAGTATTTT. This translates into CASSRNRVDTQYF.

In its sample, this clonotype was seen a few times. Possible read error: a much larger clone is one base away. The CDR3 protein is CASSYYGGEQFF. CDR3 nucleotide sequence: TGTGCCAGCAGCTACTACGGAGGTGAGCAGTTCTTC. The chain joins TRBV7-9 to TRBJ2-1; tentatively, D is TRBD2 (5 bases). The CDR3 runs 12 residues. V was clipped by 4 bases and J by 9 bases, with 10 bases between them. Germline loops: CDR1 SEHNR, CDR2 FQNEAQ (reference sequence).

Many counts were recorded for this clonotype. The rearrangement uses TRBV6-1 and TRBJ2-7, with D uncertain. V was clipped by 6 bases and J by 6 bases, with 9 bases between them. Germline assignment: CDR1 MNHNS and CDR2 SASEGT. CDR3 length: 11 amino acids. DNA of the CDR3: TGTGCCAGCAGAACCCCCCGCGAGCAGTACTTC. Protein sequence: CASRTPREQYF.

This clonotype was counted many times. The chain recombines TRBV10-3 with TRBJ2-7; D unresolved. The CDR3 totals 11 residues. The V gene lost 5 bases and the J gene lost 7 bases, with 9 bases spanning the gap. Germline lookup yields CDR1 ENHRY and CDR2 SYGVKD. CDR3 coding DNA: TGTGCCATCAGTCGTGGGGAAGAGCAGTACTTC. Its translation: CAISRGEEQYF.

The chain links TRBV20-1 to TRBJ1-1; 7 bases match TRBD1. The CDR3 runs to 14 residues. From germline, CDR1 is DFQATT and CDR2 SNEGSKA (reference sequence). The CDR3 DNA is TGCAGCACGGGGCAGGGGGTACGGGACAATGAAGCTTTCTTT. It codes for CSTGQGVRDNEAFF.

The chain is built from TRBV25-1 and TRBJ2-7, with D possibly being TRBD2 (5 bases). V dropped 6 bases and J dropped 7 bases, with 16 bases sitting between them. Germline V gene data show CDR1 as MGHDK and CDR2 as SYGVNS. CDR3 length: 13 residues. In nucleotides, the CDR3 is TGTGCCAGCAGGAGTTCCGGGGAGCGGGAGCAGTACTTC. Amino acid sequence: CASRSSGEREQYF.

About this clonotype: Given a much more abundant clone one base away, this may be a read error. This rearrangement joins TRBV7-3 to TRBJ2-1, with D possibly being TRBD1 (6 bases). Germline V gene sequence: CDR1 SGHTA, CDR2 FQGTGA. This CDR3 comprises 16 residues. The V end was cut by 5 bases, the J end by 6 bases, with 20 bases between. The CDR3 reads CASSLGVVGALNEQFF. Here the CDR3 DNA reads TGTGCCAGCAGCCTGGGGGTGGTGGGGGCCCTCAATGAGCAGTTCTTC.

V gene TRBV19 combines with J gene TRBJ2-7, with TRBD1 matching over 8 bases. This CDR3 has 15 residues. Germline V gene data show CDR1 as LNHDA and CDR2 as SQIVND (reference sequence). The V and J ends lost 2 bases and 0 bases, in that order; junction bases with no gene match: 3. The CDR3 sequence: CASSIRTGSSYEQYF. In DNA, the CDR3 is TGTGCCAGTAGTATAAGGACAGGGAGCTCCTACGAGCAGTACTTC.